This TCR beta chain originates from a study of PD-1 blockade in classical Hodgkin lymphoma. The table came from immunoSEQ multiplex PCR; TCRdb's copy has only in-frame clones and leaves some out. The top ten clones hold under 3% of a sample with approximately 79,000 clones, around 90% of them seen once. General observations from the study: Whatever underlies the repertoire differences (possibly disease activity or prior therapy) remains undefined.

Deletions cut 3 bases from V and 1 base from J, with 3 bases between. CDR1 and CDR2 from the germline V gene are MNHEY and SMNVEV (reference sequence). The CDR3 is 13 residues long. No patient escaped relapse after autologous stem cell transplantation, and brentuximab vedotin exposure varied. Comment on this clone: Its specificity is not known.

The J gene is TRBJ2-2, the V gene TRBV27; D is ambiguous. This sequence was found in a human donor with classical Hodgkin lymphoma. This material consisted of peripheral blood mononuclear cells (PBMCs), taken before the second cycle of nivolumab. The CDR3 spells CASSFGNTGELFF. Here the CDR3 DNA reads TGTGCCAGCAGTTTCGGGAACACCGGGGAGCTGTTTTTT.